The source of this TCR beta chain is a study of PD-L1 blockade in urothelial cancer. J was trimmed by 2 bases and V by 5 bases; bases with no gene match: 5. The CDR3 sequence is 15 residues long. The germline V gene encodes CDR1 SQVTM and CDR2 ANQGSEA. The assay was immunoSEQ multiplex PCR, and TCRdb's table has in-frame clones only and misses some. The sample holds about 83,000 clones; roughly nine tenths are singletons and the top ten take more than 5.5%. The receptor's source is a woman in her 70s with urothelial cancer. The material was PBMCs, obtained around atezolizumab (anti-PD-L1) treatment. The V call is TRBV29-1, the J call TRBJ2-1, with 11 bases that match TRBD2. CDR3 loop: CSVRVAGGPYNEQFF. The CDR3 DNA follows: TGCAGCGTTCGAGTAGCGGGAGGGCCCTACAATGAGCAGTTCTTC.